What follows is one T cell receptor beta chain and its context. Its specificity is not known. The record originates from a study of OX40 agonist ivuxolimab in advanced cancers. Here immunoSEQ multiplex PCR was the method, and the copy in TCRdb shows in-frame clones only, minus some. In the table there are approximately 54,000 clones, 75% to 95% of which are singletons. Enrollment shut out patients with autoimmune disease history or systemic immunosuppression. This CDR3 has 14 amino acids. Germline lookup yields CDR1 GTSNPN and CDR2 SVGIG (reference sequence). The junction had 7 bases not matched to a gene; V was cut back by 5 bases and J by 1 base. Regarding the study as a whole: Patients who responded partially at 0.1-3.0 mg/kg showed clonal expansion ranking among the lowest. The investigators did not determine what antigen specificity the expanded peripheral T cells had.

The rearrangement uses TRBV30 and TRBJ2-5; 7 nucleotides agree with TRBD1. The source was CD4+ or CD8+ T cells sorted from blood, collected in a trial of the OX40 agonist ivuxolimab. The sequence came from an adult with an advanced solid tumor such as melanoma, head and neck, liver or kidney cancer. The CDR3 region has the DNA TGTGCCTGGGACCCGACAGGGACCCAAGAGACCCAGTACTTC. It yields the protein CAWDPTGTQETQYF.